This TCR beta chain derives from a study of shared clonotypes between healthy human individuals. The wider study: Researchers drew samples from two women and three men aged 18 to 49.

Germline V gene data show CDR1 as LGHNA and CDR2 as YSLEER. CDR3 length: 16 residues. Broader study findings: The authors sampled blood alone, and tissue repertoires likely differ. It was anticipated that sequencing depth would influence how many clonotypes donors shared.

It was at deep level that the assay was run. Some clones are missing from TCRdb's copy, which holds only in-frame ones; the method was immunoSEQ multiplex PCR. The sample has roughly 2.5 million clones, 90% to 95% seen once. Note on this clone: What it binds is not known. One end of the junction fails to match germline, which may point to a read error.

The material sequenced was naive CD4+ T cells sorted from blood. Subset specified: CD45RA+ positively selected. The sequence derives from a man aged 18-30 years in good health. The chain has TRBV4-3 and TRBJ2-7; 11 bases fit TRBD1. For the CDR3, the DNA is TGCGCCAGCAGCCAAGCCCGGGACAGGGGGTCCTACGGGCAGTACTTC. Protein sequence: CASSQARDRGSYGQYF.